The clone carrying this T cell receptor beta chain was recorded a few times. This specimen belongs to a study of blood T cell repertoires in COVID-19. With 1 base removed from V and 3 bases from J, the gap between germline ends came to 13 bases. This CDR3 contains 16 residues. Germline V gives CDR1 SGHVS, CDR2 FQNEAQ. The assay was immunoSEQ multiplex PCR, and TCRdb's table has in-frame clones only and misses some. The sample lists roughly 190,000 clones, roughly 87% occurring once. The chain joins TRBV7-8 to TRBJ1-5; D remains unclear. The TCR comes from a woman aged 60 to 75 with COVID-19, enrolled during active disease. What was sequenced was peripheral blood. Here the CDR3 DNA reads TGTGCCAGCAGCTTAGGCTCCCGACAATTCAATCAGCCCCAGCATTTT. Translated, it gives CASSLGSRQFNQPQHF.